This is a list of T cell receptor beta chains from one sample in a study of Graves' ophthalmopathy and Graves' hyperthyroidism. TCRdb re-derived calls from the multiplex PCR reads in MiXCR, one entry per CDR3 protein. The sample includes about 740,000 distinct CDR3 sequences, approximately 40% of them seen just once. Sequenced sample: peripheral blood. The receptors derive from an adult man with Graves' ophthalmopathy. Both conserved end residues are part of each CDR3. The D gene is left open where the match is weak. Where a row states a size, it is once, few, many or the class of an expanded clone; other rows omit it.

cdr3_length	clone_size	j_call	d_call	v_call	cdr3_nt	cdr3_aa
12	NA	TRBJ1-2	NA	TRBV20-1	TGCAGTGCTAGTGGCGATGGGGGTGGCTACACCTTC	CSASGDGGGYTF
15	NA	TRBJ1-1	NA	TRBV6-1	TGTGCCAGCAGTTACGAGGTCCGCAGGGCGGTCGAAGCTTTCTTT	CASSYEVRRAVEAFF
14	NA	TRBJ2-7	NA	TRBV2	TGTGCCAGCAGTTACTCTCCACCACTCGGCGAGCAGTACTTC	CASSYSPPLGEQYF
14	many	TRBJ1-6	NA	TRBV12-3/TRBV12-4	TGTGCCAGCAGTTTACACAGGGAGTATTCACCCCTCCACTTT	CASSLHREYSPLHF
13	NA	TRBJ1-4	TRBD1	TRBV10-3	TGTGCCATCAGCACAGGGGTGAATGAAAAACTGTTTTTT	CAISTGVNEKLFF
14	many	TRBJ1-5	NA	TRBV10-2	TGCGCCAGCAGTGGGCACGGCGGGCAGCAGCCCCAGCATTTT	CASSGHGGQQPQHF
13	NA	TRBJ1-2	TRBD1	TRBV29-1	TGCAGCTTCAGCACAGGGGCAAACTATGGCTACACCTTC	CSFSTGANYGYTF
16	few	TRBJ2-7	TRBD2	TRBV12-3/TRBV12-4	TGTGCCAGCAGCCGGGTGGGAGCGGGGGGCCCCTACGAGCAGTACTTC	CASSRVGAGGPYEQYF
14	many	TRBJ2-2	NA	TRBV7-9	TGTGCCCAGTCCGCCACCGCGAACACCGGGGAGCTGTTTTTT	CAQSATANTGELFF
16	NA	TRBJ1-1	NA	TRBV3-1	TGTGCCAGCAGCCAAGATAGGAGGGTGGGGAACACTGAAGCTTTCTTT	CASSQDRRVGNTEAFF
13	many	TRBJ2-5	NA	TRBV7-9	TGTGCCAGCAGCCCCCCTAACCAAGAGACCCAGTACTTC	CASSPPNQETQYF
15	few	TRBJ2-5	NA	TRBV6-5	TGTGCCAGCAGTTACCCTTGGGCAGGGGAAGAGACCCAGTACTTC	CASSYPWAGEETQYF
14	few	TRBJ2-7	NA	TRBV6-6	TGTGCCAGCGGCCTACAGGGAATTTCCAACGAGCAGTACTTC	CASGLQGISNEQYF
10	few	TRBJ2-5	NA	TRBV12-3/TRBV12-4	TGTGCTACCACCCTCGAGACCCAGTACTTC	CATTLETQYF
14	many	TRBJ2-7	NA	TRBV13	TGTGCCAGCAGCTTAGATTCGGGCTGGAACGAGCAGTACTTC	CASSLDSGWNEQYF
12	NA	TRBJ2-7	NA	TRBV2	TGTGCCACCATAAGCGGCCCCTACGAGCAGTACTTC	CATISGPYEQYF
14	many	TRBJ1-6	TRBD1	TRBV7-8	TGTGCCAGCAGCCAGGACAGGGGGAATTCACCCCTCCACTTT	CASSQDRGNSPLHF
16	NA	TRBJ2-5	TRBD2	TRBV9	TGTGCCAGCAGCGCCCGAAGCCGGGGGGGACGAGAGACCCAGTACTTC	CASSARSRGGRETQYF